Below are 29 T cell receptor beta chains sequenced from a single sample in a study of blood T cell repertoires in COVID-19. TCRdb keeps only in-frame clones here, not all; method: immunoSEQ multiplex PCR. The table lists 100,000 to 150,000 clones, less than 90% of them singletons. Sequenced: PBMCs or T cells enriched from blood (not recorded which). Receptors originate from a woman aged 45-60 years who had recovered from COVID-19.

The CDR3 bases are TGTGCCAGTAGTATAGGACAGGGGGCAATATCTTCCTACGAGCAGTACTTC. Amino acids: CASSIGQGAISSYEQYF. This chain links TRBV19 with TRBJ2-7, with 10 bases lining up with TRBD1. Germline V gene data show CDR1 as LNHDA and CDR2 as SQIVND (reference sequence). V gave up 1 base and J gave up 1 base; unmatched junction bases: 7. CDR3 length: 17 residues.

The chain recombines TRBV9 with TRBJ1-2, with 12 positions matching TRBD1. CDR1 and CDR2 (germline): SGDLS, YYNGEE. After removal of 0 bases from V and 8 bases from J, the junction contained 5 bases not matched to a gene. The length of the CDR3 is 15 residues. The CDR3 bases are TGTGCCAGCAGCGTAGATGGGACAGGGGGCGGAGGCTACACCTTC. Amino acid sequence: CASSVDGTGGGGYTF. The full variable domain, completed using reference TRBV9 and TRBJ1-2, is DSGVTQTPKHLITATGQRVTLRCSPRSGDLSVYWYQQSLDQGLQFLIQYYNGEERAKGNILERFSAQQFPDLHSELNLSSLELGDSALYFCASSVDGTGGGGYTFGSGTRLTVV.

In its sample, this clone was seen once. The chain combines TRBV5-6 with TRBJ2-5; possible D gene TRBD2, 6 bases. CDR3 length: 18 amino acids. Germline loops: CDR1 SGHDT, CDR2 YYEEEE. The V end lost 0 bases, the J end lost 2 bases, and 20 bases lay between the germline ends. As DNA, the CDR3 is TGTGCCAGCAGCTTGGGTAATGGATGGAGGGAAAAACAAGAGACCCAGTACTTC. Translation gives CASSLGNGWREKQETQYF. The full variable domain, its missing parts supplied by reference TRBV5-6 and TRBJ2-5, is DAGVTQSPTHLIKTRGQQVTLRCSPKSGHDTVSWYQQALGQGPQFIFQYYEEEERQRGNFPDRFSGHQFPNYSSELNVNALLLGDSALYLCASSLGNGWREKQETQYFGPGTRLLVL.

CDR3 coding DNA: TGTGCCAGCTCACCCACAGGGGTAGCCACAGATACGCAGTATTTT. Translation: CASSPTGVATDTQYF. The genes are TRBV18 and TRBJ2-3; 7 bases match TRBD1. The CDR3 runs to 15 residues. Trimming at V came to 3 bases and at J to 2 bases, leaving 5 bases not matched to a gene. Germline V gene data show CDR1 as KGHSH and CDR2 as LQKENI.

The chain links TRBV27 to TRBJ1-6; D is uncertain. V was trimmed by 5 bases and J by 7 bases, leaving 12 bases between them. CDR1 is MNHEY, CDR2 SMNVEV, per germline (reference sequence). This CDR3 has 14 amino acids. CDR3 nucleotides: TGTGCCAGCAGTATCATTTTCCGGAATTCACCCCTCCACTTT. Amino acids: CASSIIFRNSPLHF.

The chain employs TRBV13 and TRBJ1-2; TRBD1 aligns across 7 bases. Losses at the gene ends were 4 bases for V and 2 bases for J; bases not matched to a gene: 4. The CDR3 covers 14 residues. The germline V gene encodes CDR1 PRHDT and CDR2 FYEKMQ (reference sequence). As DNA, the CDR3 is TGTGCCAGCAGCTCCGGGGGACAGAACTATGGCTACACCTTC. This codes for CASSSGGQNYGYTF.

The rearrangement uses TRBV5-6 and TRBJ1-1; D call uncertain. V lost 4 bases to trimming and J lost 0 bases, with 10 bases between them. From germline, CDR1 is SGHDT and CDR2 YYEEEE. CDR3 length equals 14 residues. The CDR3, as DNA: TGTGCCAGCAGCAGACTCCTCATGAACACTGAAGCTTTCTTT. Translation gives CASSRLLMNTEAFF.

The CDR3 protein is CASSFEGRTQYF. The CDR3 DNA is TGTGCCAGCAGCTTTGAGGGTCGGACCCAGTACTTC. The chain joins TRBV7-2 to TRBJ2-5; a possible D gene is TRBD2 (5 bases). V was cut by 3 bases and J by 7 bases, with 9 bases left in between. CDR1 is SGHTA and CDR2 is FQGNSA in the germline V gene. The CDR3 covers 12 residues.

The chain links TRBV11-2 to TRBJ1-2, with D possibly TRBD1 on 6 matching bases. The V and J ends lost 2 bases and 4 bases respectively, with 11 bases between them. Germline V gives CDR1 SGHAT, CDR2 FQNNGV. The CDR3 runs to 14 residues. CDR3 residues: CASSLTGPSYGYTF. DNA of the CDR3: TGTGCCAGCAGCTTAACAGGGCCGAGCTATGGCTACACCTTC.

The genes are TRBV19 and TRBJ2-2; 8 nucleotides match TRBD1. J gave up 3 bases and V 0 bases, and 3 bases lay outside the gene matches. The CDR3 totals 16 residues. Looked up from germline, CDR1 is LNHDA and CDR2 is SQIVND (reference sequence). This chain's CDR3 is CASSIDSGGDTGELFF. The CDR3, as DNA: TGTGCCAGTAGTATAGATTCAGGGGGCGACACCGGGGAGCTGTTTTTT.

The genes are TRBV7-9 and TRBJ1-1, with D tentatively TRBD1 (5 bases). The CDR3 covers 14 residues. V lost 1 base and J 8 bases, leaving 14 bases between the germline ends. Germline V gene lookup returns CDR1 SEHNR and CDR2 FQNEAQ (reference sequence). The CDR3 spells CASSLEIRAWEAFF. The CDR3 region has the DNA TGTGCCAGCAGCTTAGAGATCAGGGCCTGGGAAGCTTTCTTT. The variable domain in full, completed from reference TRBV7-9 and TRBJ1-1, reads DTGVSQNPRHKITKRGQNVTFRCDPISEHNRLYWYRQTLGQGPEFLTYFQNEAQLEKSRLLSDRFSAERPKGSFSTLEIQRTEQGDSAMYLCASSLEIRAWEAFFGQGTRLTVV.

V and J are TRBV15 and TRBJ2-1; 7 positions agree with TRBD2. This CDR3 spans 13 amino acids. V lost 3 bases and J lost 12; bases outside the gene matches: 8. Germline CDR1 LNHNV, CDR2 YYDKDF (reference sequence). Written as DNA, the CDR3 is TGTGCCACCAGCAGGACGCAGGGCGGGGGGCAGTTCTTC. Encoded protein: CATSRTQGGGQFF.

Of note for this clone: One junction end disagrees with the germline gene, perhaps due to a read error. The chain combines TRBV7-7 with TRBJ2-3; 7 nucleotides line up with TRBD2. The CDR3 runs to 15 residues. Per the germline V gene, CDR1 is SSHAT and CDR2 is FNYEAQ (reference sequence). For the CDR3, the DNA is TGTGCTAGCAGCTTGGGAGGGTCGCTGTCAGATACGCAGTATTTT. It yields the protein CASSLGGSLSDTQYF.

This clone was detected only once. The chain couples TRBV5-1 to TRBJ2-3; D not resolved. Germline assignment: CDR1 SGHRS and CDR2 YFSETQ. The CDR3 has 13 amino acids. Between the trimmed V and J ends, which lost 1 base and 7 bases, there was a span of 10 bases. CDR3 sequence reads: CASSLSEDNTQYF. In nucleotides, the CDR3 is TGCGCCAGCAGCTTGTCAGAGGATAATACGCAGTATTTT. Variable domain in full (rest from reference TRBV5-1 and TRBJ2-3): KAGVTQTPRYLIKTRGQQVTLSCSPISGHRSVSWYQQTPGQGLQFLFEYFSETQRNKGNFPGRFSGRQFSNSRSEMNVSTLELGDSALYLCASSLSEDNTQYFGPGTRLTVL.

The chain employs TRBV10-2 and TRBJ1-1; the match to TRBD1 covers 7 bases. The V and J ends lost 4 bases and 4 bases, in that order; junction bases with no gene match: 0. Germline CDR1 and CDR2: WSHSY and SAAADI. This CDR3 region has 12 residues. The CDR3 DNA reads TGCGCCAGCAGTGGACAGGGCACTGAAGCTTTCTTT. Translation: CASSGQGTEAFF.

This rearrangement joins TRBV18 to TRBJ1-2; no clear D gene. Germline V lookup: CDR1 KGHSH, CDR2 LQKENI. With 1 base removed from V and 11 bases from J, the gap between germline ends came to 23 bases. CDR3 length equals 16 residues. The CDR3 sequence is CASSPRRGVDYGGYTF. For the CDR3, the DNA is TGTGCCAGCTCACCACGGCGAGGTGTCGACTATGGAGGGTACACCTTC.

This clone was found once. The rearrangement links TRBV5-1 to TRBJ2-7, with D maybe TRBD2 (7 bases). The CDR3 consists of 16 residues. Looked up from germline, CDR1 is SGHRS and CDR2 is YFSETQ. Trimming left V 0 bases short and J 2 bases short, with 15 bases between. CDR3 coding DNA: TGCGCCAGCAGCTTGGAGGGGGGGACTAAAACCTACGAGCAGTACTTC. Translating it yields CASSLEGGTKTYEQYF.

The chain uses TRBV10-3 and TRBJ2-1; D perhaps matches TRBD2 (7 bases). V gave up 8 bases and J gave up 7 bases, with 15 bases separating them. This CDR3 is built from 13 residues. Germline CDR1 reads ENHRY; CDR2 reads SYGVKD. The DNA for the CDR3 is TGTGCCATCCAGGAGGGGGGGTGGAATGAGCAGTTCTTC. Protein: CAIQEGGWNEQFF.

The CDR3 here is CASSPMVDSGTGELFF. CDR3 bases: TGTGCCAGCAGCCCAATGGTAGACAGTGGAACCGGGGAGCTGTTTTTT. V is TRBV7-6 and J is TRBJ2-2; a weak D match, TRBD1 (5 bases). This CDR3 has 16 amino acids. The germline CDR1 and CDR2 sequences are SGHVS and FNYEAQ. Trimming stripped 5 bases from V and 5 bases from J, with 18 bases between.

The V call is TRBV27, the J call TRBJ1-2, with 9 positions matching TRBD1. J was trimmed by 2 bases and V by 5 bases; bases with no gene match: 3. In germline, CDR1 is MNHEY, CDR2 SMNVEV (reference sequence). The CDR3 is 14 amino acids. CDR3 in amino acids: CASSGTGGNYGYTF. The DNA for the CDR3 is TGTGCCAGCAGTGGAACAGGGGGCAACTATGGCTACACCTTC.

The V gene is TRBV11-2, the J gene TRBJ2-7, with a possible D match to TRBD1 (6 bases). CDR3 length: 12 residues. V dropped 6 bases and J dropped 6 bases, with 12 bases sitting between them. Looked up from germline, CDR1 is SGHAT and CDR2 is FQNNGV. CDR3 sequence: CASSFTGSEQYF. DNA of the CDR3: TGTGCCAGCAGTTTTACAGGGTCCGAGCAGTACTTC.

This rearrangement joins TRBV6-5 to TRBJ2-3, with a tentative D call TRBD1 (5 bases). Germline loops: CDR1 MNHEY, CDR2 SVGAGI. V shed 11 bases and J shed 2 bases, with 11 bases lying between them. This CDR3 comprises 12 residues. CDR3 DNA: TGTGCCGGGGCGTTCTCCACAGATACGCAGTATTTT. Translation: CAGAFSTDTQYF.

The chain recombines TRBV6-8 with TRBJ1-4; 8 nucleotides line up with TRBD1. The V gene end was trimmed by 5 bases and the J gene end by 7 bases; junction bases not matched to a gene: 0. Germline-derived CDR1 and CDR2 are MNHGY and SAAAGT. This CDR3 has 12 residues. CDR3 coding DNA: TGTGCCAGCAGTGACAGGGGTGAAAAACTGTTTTTT. It translates to CASSDRGEKLFF.

The CDR3 nucleotides are TGCGCCAGCAGTCAGGCGGGGGGGCCCTACAATGAGCAGTTCTTC. This translates into CASSQAGGPYNEQFF. The genes are TRBV10-1 and TRBJ2-1; 9 nucleotides match TRBD2. This CDR3 has 15 amino acids. Germline V gives CDR1 WNHNN, CDR2 SYGVQD (reference sequence). Trimming cost V 5 bases and J 2 bases; bases outside gene matches: 4.

The chain employs TRBV6-5 and TRBJ1-2; D is unclear. Germline loops: CDR1 MNHEY, CDR2 SVGAGI. Trimming pared 0 bases from V and 4 bases from J, leaving 12 bases between. CDR3 length: 15 amino acids. The CDR3 sequence: CASSYSVGSTYGYTF. The CDR3 DNA reads TGTGCCAGCAGTTACTCGGTCGGGTCTACCTATGGCTACACCTTC.

The CDR3 protein is CASSIGNRVNQPQHF. CDR3 coding DNA: TGTGCCAGTAGTATCGGTAACAGGGTCAATCAGCCCCAGCATTTT. The chain employs TRBV19 and TRBJ1-5, with D possibly being TRBD1 (6 bases). Looked up from germline, CDR1 is LNHDA and CDR2 is SQIVND (reference sequence). The CDR3 loop spans 15 amino acids. Trimming took off 3 bases at V and 3 bases at J, with 12 bases between the two ends. Combining the CDR3 with reference TRBV19 and TRBJ1-5 gives the whole variable domain DGGITQSPKYLFRKEGQNVTLSCEQNLNHDAMYWYRQDPGQGLRLIYYSQIVNDFQKGDIAEGYSVSREKKESFPLTVTSAQKNPTAFYLCASSIGNRVNQPQHFGDGTRLSIL.

The V and J genes are TRBV6-4 and TRBJ2-6; TRBD1 might be the D (6 bases). The CDR3 contains 15 residues. Germline V lookup: CDR1 MRHNA, CDR2 SNTAGT. V was trimmed by 3 bases and J by 2 bases, leaving 8 bases between them. CDR3 amino acids: CASSESGAGANVLTF. The CDR3, as DNA: TGTGCCAGCAGTGAATCAGGGGCTGGGGCCAACGTCCTGACTTTC.

The sample holds a few counts of this clone. This chain joins TRBV5-5 and TRBJ1-1, with TRBD1 as a possible D gene (5 bases). The V end was cut by 4 bases, the J end by 3 bases, with 22 bases between. The CDR3 extends over 17 amino acids. Looked up from germline, CDR1 is SGHKS and CDR2 is YYEKEE (reference sequence). CDR3: CASSARSAGSMDTEAFF. CDR3 nucleotides: TGTGCCAGCAGCGCCAGGTCGGCAGGGTCTATGGACACTGAAGCTTTCTTT.

The chain combines TRBV25-1 with TRBJ2-5, with D perhaps TRBD2 (6 bases). Germline-derived CDR1 and CDR2 are MGHDK and SYGVNS. CDR3 length: 15 residues. Trimming pared 4 bases from V and 4 bases from J, leaving 16 bases between. CDR3 residues: CASSGPGLGAETQYF. Written as DNA, the CDR3 is TGTGCCAGCAGTGGCCCGGGACTGGGCGCAGAGACCCAGTACTTC.